The following is a TCR beta chain sequence with its context. Profiled with immunoSEQ multiplex PCR; TCRdb holds only in-frame clones, not every one. The sample comprises about 190,000 clones, about 89% of which are singletons, and roughly 6.7% rests with the top ten. The data were taken from a study of blood T cell repertoires in COVID-19. The origin of this receptor is a man in his forties with acute or convalescent COVID-19. Specimen: peripheral blood.

DNA of the CDR3: TGTGCCAGCTCCGGACAGATTAATGAAAAACTGTTTTTT. This sequence encodes CASSGQINEKLFF. This sequence joins TRBV5-6 and TRBJ1-4, with TRBD1 as a possible D gene (6 bases). The CDR3 has 13 amino acids. V dropped 7 bases and J dropped 4 bases, with 11 bases sitting between them. The germline V gene encodes CDR1 SGHDT and CDR2 YYEEEE.